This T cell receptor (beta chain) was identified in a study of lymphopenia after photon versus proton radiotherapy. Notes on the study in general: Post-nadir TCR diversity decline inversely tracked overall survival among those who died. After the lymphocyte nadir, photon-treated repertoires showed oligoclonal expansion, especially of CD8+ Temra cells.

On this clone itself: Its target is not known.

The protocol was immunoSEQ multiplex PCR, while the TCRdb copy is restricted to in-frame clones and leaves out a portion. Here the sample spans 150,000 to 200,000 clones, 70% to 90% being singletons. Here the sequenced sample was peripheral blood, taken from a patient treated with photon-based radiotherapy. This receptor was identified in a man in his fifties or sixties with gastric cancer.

The CDR3 DNA follows: TGTGCCAGCAGTTATCTCGGGCAGGGGTTCTACGAGCAGTACTTC. Translation: CASSYLGQGFYEQYF. The chain recombines TRBV6-6 with TRBJ2-7; D is perhaps TRBD1 (6 bases). The CDR3 is 15 residues long. V shed 3 bases and J shed 3 bases, with 15 bases lying between them. CDR1 is MNHNY and CDR2 is SVGAGI in the germline V gene (reference sequence).